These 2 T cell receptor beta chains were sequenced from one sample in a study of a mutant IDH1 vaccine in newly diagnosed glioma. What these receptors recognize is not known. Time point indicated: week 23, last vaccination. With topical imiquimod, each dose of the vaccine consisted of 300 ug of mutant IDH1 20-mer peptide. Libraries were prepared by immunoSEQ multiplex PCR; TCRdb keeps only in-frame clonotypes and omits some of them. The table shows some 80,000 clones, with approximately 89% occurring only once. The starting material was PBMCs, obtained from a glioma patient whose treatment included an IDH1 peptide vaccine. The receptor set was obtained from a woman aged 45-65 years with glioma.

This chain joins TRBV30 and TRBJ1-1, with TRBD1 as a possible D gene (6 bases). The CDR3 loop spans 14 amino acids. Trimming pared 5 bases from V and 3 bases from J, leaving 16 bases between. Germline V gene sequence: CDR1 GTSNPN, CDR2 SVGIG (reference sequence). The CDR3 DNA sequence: TGTGCCTGGCCCGGGGGGGCGGGCGACACTGAAGCTTTCTTT. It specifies CAWPGGAGDTEAFF.

The CDR3 here is CASSSRGEQFF. The CDR3 DNA follows: TGTGCCAGCAGTTCCCGGGGTGAGCAGTTCTTC. The chain joins TRBV28 to TRBJ2-1, with a tentative D call TRBD2 (5 bases). There are 11 residues in the CDR3. Between the trimmed V and J ends, which lost 4 bases and 9 bases, there was a span of 7 bases. Germline values: CDR1 MDHEN, CDR2 SYDVKM.